This T cell receptor beta chain was profiled in a study of blood T cell repertoires in COVID-19 (dated by TCRdb to 2020 to 2022). For the wider study: Samples covering the acute and convalescent phases of COVID-19 were provided by collaborators in the United States, Italy and Spain. The prospective study material was composed of cDNA or gDNA derived from T cells, B-cell-depleted T cells, or PBMCs. Deeply sampled blood TCRbeta repertoires from subjects exposed to, actively infected with, or recovered from COVID-19 were included in the dataset. The repertoires were released in a freely available public database intended as a resource for research on the immune response to SARS-CoV-2. The samples were drawn from the first 160 participants of the ongoing ImmuneRACE study and from 1,254 subjects provided by 6 global collaborators. The sample metadata nearly always contained a de-identified subject ID, COVID-19 status, age in years and sex. Where HLA class I and class II types were available, the types were taken from metadata supplied by the sample provider, not from assay-based typing. Paper-wide results and their limitations: Clinical and demographic metadata were provided uncurated, with the amount varying by source and participant.

The trim is 0 bases for V and 1 base for J, with a gap of 13 bases between the germline ends. CDR1 and CDR2 were assigned from the germline V gene as LGHNA and YNFKEQ. Including cysteine and phenylalanine, the CDR3 has 17 amino acids. Only the CDR3 DNA is retained, 51 bases long and in frame from the first base. The collaborating institutions used their own protocols to collect whole blood in K2EDTA tubes. For TCRbeta analysis, collaborators shipped samples in one of three forms: frozen whole blood, isolated PBMCs, or DNA extracted from either of those sample types. The immunoSEQ Assay, a bias-controlled multiplex PCR, was used to amplify TCRbeta CDR3 regions from genomic DNA. As for how the authors treated the data: Nucleated cell counts per sample were estimated from amplification of reference gene primers within the assay. To quantify the absolute abundance of each unique TCRbeta CDR3 rearrangement, sequence reads were collapsed and filtered. For each sample, productive Simpson clonality was calculated as the square root of Simpson's diversity index across productive rearrangements. TCRdb holds this immuneACCESS table with in-frame rearrangements only. Some clones are missing; in checked studies, unresolved V genes explain under half, and the rest has no known cause. For V, J and clone size, that table is used; D and trimming come from the DNA. The sample table shows hundreds of thousands of clones, and around 84% are seen once. The ten top clones hold 18% of the sample.

For this clone: This clone's antigen is unknown. No qualities accompany the bases; no much larger clone lies one base away.

Sequencing was carried out using peripheral blood. In this chain, TRBV4-2 is recombined with TRBJ1-3; a confident D gene designation cannot be given. The clonotype was recovered from a woman older than 75 with active or convalescent COVID-19. At the DNA level, the sequence is TGTGCCAGCAGCCAAGACCAGGCAGCCACTTCTGGAAACACCATATATTTT. Protein translation: CASSQDQAATSGNTIYF.